This T cell receptor beta chain was recovered during a study of technical replicates of blood from a few donors. The CDR3 is 12 amino acids. Trimming left V 3 bases short and J 6 bases short, with 7 bases between. Germline CDR1 is SEHNR and CDR2 is FQNEAQ (reference sequence). Clones were read by immunoSEQ multiplex PCR, and TCRdb kept only the in-frame ones, dropping some. The data hold approximately 99,000 clones, with 95% observed a single time. The sequenced sample consisted of T cells isolated from PBMCs. The chain uses TRBV7-9 and TRBJ2-3; D gene ambiguous. The sequence was obtained from a human donor in good health. The chain's CDR3 is CASSFPRDTQYF. CDR3 coding DNA: TGTGCCAGCAGCTTTCCCCGGGATACGCAGTATTTT. The variable domain in full, with the rest retrieved from reference TRBV7-9 and TRBJ2-3, is DTGVSQNPRHKITKRGQNVTFRCDPISEHNRLYWYRQTLGQGPEFLTYFQNEAQLEKSRLLSDRFSAERPKGSFSTLEIQRTEQGDSAMYLCASSFPRDTQYFGPGTRLTVL.